One and the same sample provided the 9 T cell receptor beta chains below, sequenced in a study of Ad26.COV2.S vaccination and SARS-CoV-2 variants. The treatment: about 20 received Ad26.COV2.S at low or high dose, single or two shots; 5 received placebo; per-sample allocation not given. The investigators took samples on day 63 after the first vaccine or placebo injection. Clones were sequenced by immunoSEQ multiplex PCR, and TCRdb holds only the in-frame ones, with some missing. The sample lists hundreds of thousands of clones; more than 70% were seen once. The sample in question was peripheral blood, obtained in a trial of Ad26.COV2.S vaccine versus placebo. Source of these receptors: a person between 18 and 60 years old who received the Ad26.COV2.S COVID-19 vaccine or a placebo.

The chain carries TRBV5-1 and TRBJ2-3; tentative D call: TRBD2 (6 bases). The CDR3 runs 15 residues. CDR1 and CDR2 from the germline V gene are SGHRS and YFSETQ. Between the trimmed V and J ends, which lost 1 base and 1 base, there was a span of 10 bases. CDR3 in amino acids: CASSLSGGGTDTQYF. The CDR3 DNA sequence: TGCGCCAGCAGCTTGTCTGGCGGGGGCACAGATACGCAGTATTTT.

The chain joins TRBV11-2 to TRBJ1-1; no definite D call. V was clipped by 5 bases and J by 0 bases, with 7 bases between them. The germline V gene encodes CDR1 SGHAT and CDR2 FQNNGV. The CDR3 length is 13 residues. CDR3 coding DNA: TGTGCCAGCAGCCCCCACATGAACACTGAAGCTTTCTTT. Translated: CASSPHMNTEAFF.

This clone was seen only once. The genes are TRBV19 and TRBJ2-7; 8 bases agree with TRBD2. This CDR3 region has 16 residues. Unmatched junction bases numbered 12, after V lost 6 bases and J lost 2 bases. Germline V gives CDR1 LNHDA, CDR2 SQIVND (reference sequence). The CDR3 spells CASSHRDPGRAYEQYF. The DNA for the CDR3 is TGTGCCAGTAGCCACCGGGACCCCGGGAGGGCCTACGAGCAGTACTTC. Combining the CDR3 with reference TRBV19 and TRBJ2-7 gives the whole variable domain DGGITQSPKYLFRKEGQNVTLSCEQNLNHDAMYWYRQDPGQGLRLIYYSQIVNDFQKGDIAEGYSVSREKKESFPLTVTSAQKNPTAFYLCASSHRDPGRAYEQYFGPGTRLTVT.

The chain has TRBV12-3 or TRBV12-4 and TRBJ2-7, with D unresolved. This CDR3 comprises 11 residues. The germline V and J ends were trimmed by 6 bases and 3 bases, with 6 bases remaining between them. CDR3 nucleotides: TGTGCCAGCAGCCGGCACTACGAGCAGTACTTC. Residues: CASSRHYEQYF.

This sequence joins TRBV7-2 and TRBJ2-3; TRBD2 is a possible D gene (5 bases). This CDR3 has 15 residues. Germline CDR1 and CDR2: SGHTA and FQGNSA. Trimming removed 5 bases at V and 4 bases at J, with 16 bases between. The CDR3 region is CASSKTDSPPDTQYF. Written as DNA, the CDR3 is TGTGCCAGCAGCAAGACGGACTCCCCCCCAGATACGCAGTATTTT. Using reference TRBV7-2 and TRBJ2-3 for the parts outside the CDR3, the full variable domain is GAGVSQSPSNKVTEKGKDVELRCDPISGHTALYWYRQSLGQGLEFLIYFQGNSAPDKSGLPSDRFSAERTGGSVSTLTIQRTQQEDSAVYLCASSKTDSPPDTQYFGPGTRLTVL.

The chain recombines TRBV5-1 with TRBJ1-1, with D tentatively TRBD1 (6 bases). Looked up from germline, CDR1 is SGHRS and CDR2 is YFSETQ. V was cut by 5 bases and J by 6 bases, with 14 bases left in between. This CDR3 comprises 13 residues. CDR3 nucleotides: TGCGCCAGCAGTTACCAACAGGGCTCTGAAGCTTTCTTT. It yields the protein CASSYQQGSEAFF.

The rearrangement joins TRBV27 to TRBJ2-7; TRBD1 matches 9 bases. The CDR3 is 17 amino acids. Germline CDR1 is MNHEY and CDR2 is SMNVEV (reference sequence). Trimming at V came to 5 bases and at J to 2 bases, leaving 13 bases not matched to a gene. The CDR3 coding sequence is TGTGCCAGCAGTAGAGGGAGGGCCGGGACAGGGACCTACGAGCAGTACTTC. Its translation: CASSRGRAGTGTYEQYF.

The chain is built from TRBV14 and TRBJ1-1; D is unresolved. Deletions cut 6 bases from V and 1 base from J, with 9 bases between. Per germline, CDR1 SGHDN and CDR2 FVKESK. This CDR3 is built from 13 residues. The CDR3 here is CASRLVGNTEAFF. CDR3 nucleotide sequence: TGTGCCAGCAGACTCGTAGGGAACACTGAAGCTTTCTTT. Complete variable domain (other parts from reference TRBV14 and TRBJ1-1): EAGVTQFPSHSVIEKGQTVTLRCDPISGHDNLYWYRRVMGKEIKFLLHFVKESKQDESGMPNNRFLAERTGGTYSTLKVQPAELEDSGVYFCASRLVGNTEAFFGQGTRLTVV.

The CDR3 nucleotides are TGTGCCACCAGCATCGGCGGGACATTAACCTACGAGCAGTACTTC. It yields the protein CATSIGGTLTYEQYF. V and J are TRBV15 and TRBJ2-7; either TRBD1 or TRBD2 may fit D (6 bases each). CDR3 length: 15 residues. Trimming cost V 4 bases and J 2 bases, with 15 bases left between them. Germline V gene data show CDR1 as LNHNV and CDR2 as YYDKDF (reference sequence).